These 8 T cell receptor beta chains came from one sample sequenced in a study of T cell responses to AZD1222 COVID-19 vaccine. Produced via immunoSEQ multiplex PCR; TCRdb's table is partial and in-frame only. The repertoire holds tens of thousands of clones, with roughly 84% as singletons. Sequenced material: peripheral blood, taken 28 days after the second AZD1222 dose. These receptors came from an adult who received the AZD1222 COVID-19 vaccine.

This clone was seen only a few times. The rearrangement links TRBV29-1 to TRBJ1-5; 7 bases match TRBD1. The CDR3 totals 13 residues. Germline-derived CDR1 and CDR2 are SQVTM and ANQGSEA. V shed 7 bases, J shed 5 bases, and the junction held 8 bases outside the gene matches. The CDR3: CSAKDREDQPQHF. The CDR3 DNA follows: TGCAGCGCCAAAGACAGGGAGGATCAGCCCCAGCATTTT.

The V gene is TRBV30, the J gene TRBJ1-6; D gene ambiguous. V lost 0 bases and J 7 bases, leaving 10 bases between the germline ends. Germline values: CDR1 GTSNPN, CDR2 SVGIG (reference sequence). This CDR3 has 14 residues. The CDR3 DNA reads TGTGCCTGGAGTGTGGGATTGGGGAATTCACCCCTCCACTTT. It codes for CAWSVGLGNSPLHF.

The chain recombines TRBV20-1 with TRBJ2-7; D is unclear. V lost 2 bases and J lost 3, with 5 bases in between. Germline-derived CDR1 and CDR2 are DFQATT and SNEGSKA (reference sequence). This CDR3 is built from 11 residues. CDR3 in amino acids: CSARLDYEQYF. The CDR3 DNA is TGCAGTGCTAGACTCGACTACGAGCAGTACTTC.

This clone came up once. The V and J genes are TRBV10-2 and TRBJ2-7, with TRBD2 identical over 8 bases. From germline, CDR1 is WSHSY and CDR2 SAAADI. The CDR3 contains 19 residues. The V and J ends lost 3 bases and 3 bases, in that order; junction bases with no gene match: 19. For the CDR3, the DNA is TGCGCCAGCAGTGAAACAGGAAAAGGATCGGTAGCGGGGAACTACGAGCAGTACTTC. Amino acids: CASSETGKGSVAGNYEQYF.

CDR3 coding DNA: TGTGCCACCGGTGGCGGACAGGGGGAGGGTGGCTACACCTTC. Translating it yields CATGGGQGEGGYTF. The chain uses TRBV24-1 and TRBJ1-2, with 10 nucleotides matching TRBD1. J lost 7 bases, V lost 9 bases, and 10 bases had no gene match. Germline CDR1 KGHDR, CDR2 SFDVKD. This CDR3 has 14 amino acids.

The CDR3 nucleotides read TGTGCCAGCACCCTAACGACTAGCGGGGGAGCTGAGGCCTACGAGCAGTACTTC. It yields the protein CASTLTTSGGAEAYEQYF. The rearrangement joins TRBV11-2 to TRBJ2-7, with 12 bases fitting TRBD2. Germline values: CDR1 SGHAT, CDR2 FQNNGV. Germline trimming cut 7 bases from V and 2 bases from J; bases unmatched to any gene: 15. The length of the CDR3 is 18 residues.

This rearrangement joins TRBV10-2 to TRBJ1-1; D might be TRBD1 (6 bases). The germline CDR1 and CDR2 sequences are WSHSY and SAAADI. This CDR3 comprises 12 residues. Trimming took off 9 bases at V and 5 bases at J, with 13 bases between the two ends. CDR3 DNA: TGCGCCAGTGGGGGGGCGCGTACTGAAGCTTTCTTT. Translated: CASGGARTEAFF.

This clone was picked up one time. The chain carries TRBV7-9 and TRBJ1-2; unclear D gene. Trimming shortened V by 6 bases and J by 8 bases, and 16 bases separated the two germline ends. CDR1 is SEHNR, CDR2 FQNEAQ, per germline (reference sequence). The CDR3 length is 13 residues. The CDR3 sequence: CASRRERSRGYTF. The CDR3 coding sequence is TGTGCCAGCAGGAGGGAACGTTCGCGGGGCTACACCTTC.